This T cell receptor beta chain was captured by sequencing in a study of human T cells and chemical hapten exposure. This clonotype was counted at least ten times. The sample's time point: patch test 1, 2 weeks after DPC sensitization. Treatment meaning: therapeutic diphenylcyclopropenone sensitization with weekly scalp DPC. Total RNA was extracted from unfractionated whole blood. TCRdb used MiXCR to reprocess the RACE reads, holding one entry per CDR3 protein. The table shows approximately 34,000 distinct CDR3 sequences, with approximately 6.3% occurring only once. The TCR sequence derives from a woman in her thirties with alopecia areata. Some clones in this sample may be carry-over from other donors' samples. This specimen consisted of whole blood, obtained in connection with sensitization to the hapten diphenylcyclopropenone (DPC).

CDR3 DNA sequence: TGTGCCAGCAGTTCAATGCCCCCGGGACAGGACATATATCAGCCCCAGCATTTT. Its translation is CASSSMPPGQDIYQPQHF. The gene calls are TRBV6-2 or TRBV6-3 and TRBJ1-5; 8 nucleotides agree with TRBD1. This CDR3 is 18 amino acids long. Germline V gene lookup returns CDR1 MNHEY and CDR2 SVGEGT. V trimming: 4 bases; J trimming: 5 bases; junction bases outside the gene matches: 16.